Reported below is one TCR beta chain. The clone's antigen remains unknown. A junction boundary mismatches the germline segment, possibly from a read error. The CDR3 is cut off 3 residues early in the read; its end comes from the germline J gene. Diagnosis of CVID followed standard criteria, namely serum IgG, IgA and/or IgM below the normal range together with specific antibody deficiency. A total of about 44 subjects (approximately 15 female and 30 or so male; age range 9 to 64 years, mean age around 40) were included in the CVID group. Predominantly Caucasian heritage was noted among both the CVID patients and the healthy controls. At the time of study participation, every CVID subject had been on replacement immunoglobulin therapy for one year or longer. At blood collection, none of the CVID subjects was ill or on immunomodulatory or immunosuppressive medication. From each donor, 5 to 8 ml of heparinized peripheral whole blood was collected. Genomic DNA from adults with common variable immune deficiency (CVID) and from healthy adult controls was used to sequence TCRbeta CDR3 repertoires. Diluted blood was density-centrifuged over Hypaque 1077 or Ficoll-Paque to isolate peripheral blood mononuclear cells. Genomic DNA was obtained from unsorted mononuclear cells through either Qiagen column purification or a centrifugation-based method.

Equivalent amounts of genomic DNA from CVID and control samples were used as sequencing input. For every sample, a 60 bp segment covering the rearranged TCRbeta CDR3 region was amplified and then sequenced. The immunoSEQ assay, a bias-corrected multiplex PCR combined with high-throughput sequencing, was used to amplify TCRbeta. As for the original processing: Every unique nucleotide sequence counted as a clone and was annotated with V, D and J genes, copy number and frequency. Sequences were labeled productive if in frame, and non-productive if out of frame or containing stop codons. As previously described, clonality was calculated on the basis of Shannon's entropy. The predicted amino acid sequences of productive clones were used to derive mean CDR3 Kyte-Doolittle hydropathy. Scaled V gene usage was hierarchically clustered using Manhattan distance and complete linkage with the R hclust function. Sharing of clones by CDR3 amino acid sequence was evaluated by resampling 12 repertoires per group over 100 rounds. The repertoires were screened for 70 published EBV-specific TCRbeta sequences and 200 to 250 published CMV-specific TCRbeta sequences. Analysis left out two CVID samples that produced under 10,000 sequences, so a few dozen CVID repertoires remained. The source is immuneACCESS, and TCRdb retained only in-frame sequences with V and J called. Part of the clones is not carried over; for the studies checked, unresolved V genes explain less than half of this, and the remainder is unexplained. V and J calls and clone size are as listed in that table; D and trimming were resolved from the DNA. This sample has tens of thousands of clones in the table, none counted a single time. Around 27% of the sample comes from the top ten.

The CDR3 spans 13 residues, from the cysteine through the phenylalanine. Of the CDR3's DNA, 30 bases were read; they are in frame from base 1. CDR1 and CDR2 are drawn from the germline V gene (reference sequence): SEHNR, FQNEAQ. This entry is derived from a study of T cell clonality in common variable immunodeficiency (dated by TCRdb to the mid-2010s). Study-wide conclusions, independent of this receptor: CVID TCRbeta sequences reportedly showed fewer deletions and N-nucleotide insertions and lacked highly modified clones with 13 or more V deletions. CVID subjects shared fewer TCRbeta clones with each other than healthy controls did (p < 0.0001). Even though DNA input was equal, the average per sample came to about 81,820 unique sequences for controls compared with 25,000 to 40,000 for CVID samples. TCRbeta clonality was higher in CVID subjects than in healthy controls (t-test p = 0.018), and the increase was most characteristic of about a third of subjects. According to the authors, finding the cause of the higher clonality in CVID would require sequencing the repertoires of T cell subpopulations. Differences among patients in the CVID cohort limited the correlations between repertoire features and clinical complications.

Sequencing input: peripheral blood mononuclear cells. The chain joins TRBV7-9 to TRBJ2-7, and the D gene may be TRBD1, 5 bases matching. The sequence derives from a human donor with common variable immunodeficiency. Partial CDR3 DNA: TGTTCCAGCAGCTCGACAGAGACCTACGAG. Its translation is CSSSSTETYE. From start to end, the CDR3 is CSSSSTETYEQYF.